This T cell receptor (beta chain) was recorded in a study of T cell responses to AZD1222 COVID-19 vaccine. Study-wide context: Pooling was applied to second doses at about 4 or about 12 weeks.

Findings and caveats of the study: Every sample of the repertoires postdated the peak T cell response.

Clones were read by immunoSEQ multiplex PCR, and TCRdb kept only the in-frame ones, dropping some. The data hold 110,000 to 150,000 clones, with 90% to 95% observed a single time. Germline assignment: CDR1 SGHVS and CDR2 FQNEAQ. The length of the CDR3 is 18 residues. V lost 1 base to trimming and J lost 2 bases, with 17 bases between them. This clone was observed once. The antigen is unknown. The material sequenced was peripheral blood, taken on day 0 of AZD1222 vaccination. This chain connects TRBV7-8 to TRBJ2-2, with D tentatively TRBD1 or TRBD2 (6 bases each). The source of this sequence is an adult in good health. CDR3 amino acids: CASSLVAVGGTNTGELFF. The CDR3 DNA reads TGTGCCAGCAGCTTAGTGGCGGTTGGGGGGACAAACACCGGGGAGCTGTTTTTT.